These T cell receptor beta chains were read from a single sample in a study of blood T cells in healthy people across ages. TCRdb fed the 5' RACE reads into MiXCR, producing one record per CDR3 protein. This sample has about 720,000 distinct CDR3 sequences; 20% to 25% occur once, and the top ten carry less than 25%. The sample was blood. The receptors come from a man between 65 and 85 years old in good health. CDR3s include the opening cysteine and the closing phenylalanine or tryptophan. Not all rows give a size; the values are once, few, many and, for expanded clones, a class.

v_call: TRBV12-3/TRBV12-4; j_call: NA; clone_size: NA; cdr3_aa: CASPWTYEQYF
v_call: TRBV20-1; j_call: TRBJ1-2; clone_size: NA; cdr3_aa: CSAQVGQGGNYGYTF
v_call: TRBV7-9; j_call: TRBJ1-2; clone_size: few; cdr3_aa: CASSLVEGTGYTF
v_call: TRBV12-3/TRBV12-4; j_call: TRBJ1-6; clone_size: few; cdr3_aa: CASSLGGGNYNSPLHF
v_call: TRBV7-9; j_call: TRBJ2-5; clone_size: NA; cdr3_aa: CASSHRDWAGLAQYF
v_call: TRBV6-4; j_call: TRBJ2-5; clone_size: NA; cdr3_aa: CAIAVSLGQETQYF
v_call: TRBV24-1; j_call: TRBJ2-3; clone_size: few; cdr3_aa: CATSDSGTSGTYTQYF
v_call: TRBV7-6; j_call: TRBJ2-3; clone_size: NA; cdr3_aa: CASSARQGGTDTQYF
v_call: TRBV21-1; j_call: TRBJ2-5; clone_size: NA; cdr3_aa: CASSKNEGSEETQYF
v_call: TRBV5-6; j_call: TRBJ2-1; clone_size: few; cdr3_aa: CASSLDWGARINEQFF
v_call: TRBV6-2/TRBV6-3; j_call: TRBJ2-6; clone_size: NA; cdr3_aa: CASSYKAGGSGSGANVLTF
v_call: TRBV2; j_call: TRBJ2-1; clone_size: NA; cdr3_aa: CASSGGLAGTISYNEQFF
v_call: TRBV3-1; j_call: TRBJ2-5; clone_size: NA; cdr3_aa: CASSQEYAQQETQYF
v_call: TRBV12-3/TRBV12-4; j_call: TRBJ1-4; clone_size: NA; cdr3_aa: CASSFGGVLEKLFF
v_call: TRBV20-1; j_call: TRBJ2-3; clone_size: once; cdr3_aa: CSARDRTSGVTQYF
v_call: TRBV12-3/TRBV12-4; j_call: TRBJ1-4; clone_size: few; cdr3_aa: CASSRTPTAAYEKLFF
v_call: TRBV20-1; j_call: TRBJ1-3; clone_size: NA; cdr3_aa: CSAGPETGSGNTIYF
v_call: TRBV6-1; j_call: TRBJ2-3; clone_size: NA; cdr3_aa: CASSETSVLNTQYF
v_call: TRBV6-2/TRBV6-3; j_call: TRBJ1-2; clone_size: NA; cdr3_aa: CAGSYQGIDGYTF
v_call: TRBV12-3/TRBV12-4; j_call: TRBJ1-2; clone_size: NA; cdr3_aa: CASSHMLSGGYTF
v_call: TRBV12-3/TRBV12-4; j_call: TRBJ2-3; clone_size: few; cdr3_aa: CASSLGTSGSKQYF
v_call: TRBV12-3/TRBV12-4; j_call: TRBJ2-1; clone_size: NA; cdr3_aa: CASTLATGTGSNEQCF
v_call: TRBV5-1; j_call: TRBJ1-1; clone_size: few; cdr3_aa: CASSARQGWDTEAFF
v_call: TRBV12-3/TRBV12-4; j_call: TRBJ1-2; clone_size: once; cdr3_aa: CASSPGPRIYGYTF
v_call: TRBV5-1; j_call: NA; clone_size: few; cdr3_aa: CASRDGGVYNEQFF
v_call: TRBV6-5; j_call: NA; clone_size: few; cdr3_aa: CASSRTGPYNEQFF
v_call: TRBV18; j_call: TRBJ2-7; clone_size: NA; cdr3_aa: CASSLSGTGGYEQHF
v_call: TRBV10-3; j_call: TRBJ2-5; clone_size: NA; cdr3_aa: CAISELTPTSGSKETQYF
v_call: TRBV14; j_call: TRBJ2-2; clone_size: NA; cdr3_aa: CASSQLRSGELFF
v_call: TRBV7-2; j_call: NA; clone_size: NA; cdr3_aa: CASSHLWGKGEETQYF
v_call: TRBV21-1; j_call: TRBJ2-5; clone_size: few; cdr3_aa: CASSRRPQGRGKQETQYF
v_call: TRBV6-5; j_call: NA; clone_size: NA; cdr3_aa: CASGVRRGEQFF
v_call: TRBV18; j_call: TRBJ2-4; clone_size: NA; cdr3_aa: CASSEGTGTHIQYF
v_call: TRBV12-3/TRBV12-4; j_call: TRBJ2-1; clone_size: few; cdr3_aa: CASSFVAGGSYNEQFF
v_call: TRBV7-9; j_call: TRBJ1-2; clone_size: NA; cdr3_aa: CASSFPGQEFFYGYTF
v_call: TRBV20-1; j_call: TRBJ1-4; clone_size: few; cdr3_aa: CSANRVINEKLFF
v_call: TRBV12-3/TRBV12-4; j_call: TRBJ2-1; clone_size: once; cdr3_aa: CASSLDGPYNEQFF
v_call: TRBV5-6; j_call: TRBJ1-5; clone_size: few; cdr3_aa: CTSSGGPGVKPQHF
v_call: TRBV27; j_call: TRBJ1-2; clone_size: NA; cdr3_aa: CASSGGRKWDGYTF
v_call: TRBV2; j_call: TRBJ2-6; clone_size: few; cdr3_aa: CASSEKGQGISGANVLTF
v_call: TRBV7-9; j_call: TRBJ1-1; clone_size: NA; cdr3_aa: CASSLAAARTEAFF
v_call: TRBV20-1; j_call: TRBJ2-1; clone_size: NA; cdr3_aa: CSAIFGGEQFF
v_call: TRBV18; j_call: TRBJ2-2; clone_size: few; cdr3_aa: CASSPGRGEELFF
v_call: TRBV7-9; j_call: TRBJ2-2; clone_size: NA; cdr3_aa: CASSLVLGGTNTGELFF
v_call: TRBV20-1; j_call: NA; clone_size: few; cdr3_aa: CSASRNSYEQYF
v_call: TRBV29-1; j_call: TRBJ2-2; clone_size: NA; cdr3_aa: CSVLRNGELFF
v_call: TRBV20-1; j_call: TRBJ1-2; clone_size: many; cdr3_aa: CSAREGYGYTF
v_call: TRBV7-6; j_call: TRBJ1-5; clone_size: once; cdr3_aa: CASSLFQRDQPQHF
v_call: TRBV3-1; j_call: TRBJ1-2; clone_size: few; cdr3_aa: CASSQIQESGYTF
v_call: TRBV12-3/TRBV12-4; j_call: TRBJ1-1; clone_size: NA; cdr3_aa: CASRIQGLNTEAFF
v_call: TRBV6-4; j_call: TRBJ1-4; clone_size: few; cdr3_aa: CVSPLGVRRNEKLFF